These 24 T cell receptor beta chains came from one sample sequenced in a study of T cells in Graves' hyperthyroidism and ophthalmopathy. Regions amplified from RNA transcripts were the TCR beta CDR3 regions. The TCR CDR3 was amplified in a first-round RT-PCR using the HTBI primer set. TCRdb itself ran the multiplex PCR reads through MiXCR, one entry per CDR3 protein. The sample records approximately 370,000 distinct CDR3 sequences, approximately 17% being singletons. The specimen was blood. All receptors derive from a woman aged 25-40 years with Graves' hyperthyroidism that later progressed to Graves' ophthalmopathy.

This clonotype appeared many times. J is TRBJ2-2 and V is TRBV2, with TRBD2 matching over 12 bases. Germline V CDR1 and CDR2: SNHLY, FYNNEI. This CDR3 spans 14 amino acids. Trimming removed 7 bases from V and 4 bases from J; junction bases left unmatched: 1. The DNA for the CDR3 is TGTGCCAGCAAGACTAGCGGGGGCACCGGGGAGCTGTTTTTT. Translated: CASKTSGGTGELFF.

V and J are TRBV20-1 and TRBJ2-2; D ambiguous. Germline CDR1 DFQATT, CDR2 SNEGSKA (reference sequence). The CDR3 has 15 amino acids. With 2 bases removed from V and 0 bases from J, the gap between germline ends came to 10 bases. The CDR3 region has the DNA TGCAGTGCTAGACCTTTTCCCCCGAACACCGGGGAGCTGTTTTTT. This translates into CSARPFPPNTGELFF.

The rearrangement links TRBV20-1 to TRBJ2-1; unclear D gene. The germline V gene encodes CDR1 DFQATT and CDR2 SNEGSKA (reference sequence). The CDR3 is made up of 10 amino acids. Trimming pared 1 base from V and 8 bases from J, leaving 3 bases between. DNA of the CDR3: TGCAGTGCTAGAGCTGATGAGCAGTTCTTC. It codes for CSARADEQFF.

This clonotype was recorded many times. V is TRBV9 and J is TRBJ2-7; D ambiguous. The CDR3 covers 14 residues. From germline, CDR1 is SGDLS and CDR2 YYNGEE. The ends were cut back, 3 bases at V and 6 bases at J, with 16 bases in the middle. CDR3 DNA: TGTGCCAGCAGCGGGGCGACTCTCGTGGGCGAGCAGTACTTC. Its translation: CASSGATLVGEQYF.

The table lists this clonotype with a few counts. V and J are TRBV20-1 and TRBJ1-2; D is ambiguous. Trimming shortened V by 1 base and J by 1 base, and 19 bases separated the two germline ends. Germline loops: CDR1 DFQATT, CDR2 SNEGSKA (reference sequence). CDR3 length: 17 amino acids. CDR3 residues: CSARALIRRDLNYGYTF. For the CDR3, the DNA is TGCAGTGCTAGAGCTCTCATTCGGAGGGATCTTAACTATGGCTACACCTTC.

This chain connects TRBV7-7 to TRBJ2-1; D not certain. Per germline, CDR1 SSHAT and CDR2 FNYEAQ (reference sequence). The V end lost 1 base, the J end lost 2 bases, and 12 bases lay between the germline ends. The CDR3 length is 16 residues. This chain's CDR3 is CASSLGMAEPYNEQFF. The DNA of the CDR3 is TGTGCCAGCAGCTTAGGAATGGCGGAACCCTACAATGAGCAGTTCTTC.

Only a few counts were recorded for this clonotype. V usage is TRBV6-5 and J usage is TRBJ1-3, with TRBD1 as a possible D gene (6 bases). V lost 0 bases to trimming and J lost 2 bases, with 11 bases between them. This CDR3 region has 16 residues. CDR1 and CDR2 from the germline V gene are MNHEY and SVGAGI. CDR3 in amino acids: CASSYSGGATGNTIYF. CDR3 nucleotides: TGTGCCAGCAGTTACTCGGGGGGGGCGACTGGAAACACCATATATTTT.

Ten or more counts support this clonotype. In DNA, the CDR3 is TGTGCCATCAGTGAAGGAGAGACCCAGTACTTC. It translates to CAISEGETQYF. The chain has TRBV10-3 and TRBJ2-5, with no clear D. Between the trimmed V and J ends, which lost 3 bases and 4 bases, there was a span of 3 bases. Germline V gives CDR1 ENHRY, CDR2 SYGVKD. The CDR3 consists of 11 residues.

The sample holds many counts of this clonotype. The chain joins TRBV10-3 to TRBJ2-1; 10 bases align to TRBD1. In germline, CDR1 is ENHRY, CDR2 SYGVKD. J gave up 5 bases and V 2 bases, and 9 bases lay outside the gene matches. This CDR3 is 17 amino acids long. In DNA form, the CDR3 reads TGTGCCATCAGTGAGACCGACAGACAGGGGGCAAACAATGAGCAGTTCTTC. This codes for CAISETDRQGANNEQFF.

This clonotype was seen many times. J is TRBJ2-7 and V is TRBV5-1; D gene unclear. Germline assignment: CDR1 SGHRS and CDR2 YFSETQ. The CDR3 spans 15 residues. Trimming took off 0 bases at V and 2 bases at J, with 12 bases between the two ends. Written as DNA, the CDR3 is TGCGCCAGCAGCTTGGGTCCGGCTAGAACCTACGAGCAGTACTTC. This gives the protein CASSLGPARTYEQYF.

This clonotype was recorded at least ten times. The genes are TRBV11-2 and TRBJ1-1; 9 nucleotides agree with TRBD1. V lost 6 bases and J lost 0; bases outside the gene matches: 5. From germline, CDR1 is SGHAT and CDR2 FQNNGV. The CDR3 sequence is 15 residues long. CDR3 sequence reads: CASSPGQGLNTEAFF. DNA of the CDR3: TGTGCCAGCAGTCCGGGACAGGGTTTGAACACTGAAGCTTTCTTT.

The chain is built from TRBV7-8 and TRBJ2-7; TRBD2 agrees at 7 bases. The V and J ends lost 2 bases and 0 bases, in that order; junction bases with no gene match: 10. The CDR3 sequence is 17 residues long. Germline V gives CDR1 SGHVS, CDR2 FQNEAQ. In nucleotides, the CDR3 is TGTGCCAGCAGCTTACTTGGCGGGAGTCATTTCTCCTACGAGCAGTACGTC. Protein product: CASSLLGGSHFSYEQYV.

This clonotype was counted a few times. This chain joins TRBV9 and TRBJ2-7; 10 nucleotides align to TRBD2. The V gene end was trimmed by 4 bases and the J gene end by 0 bases; junction bases not matched to a gene: 7. CDR1 and CDR2 (germline): SGDLS, YYNGEE. CDR3 length equals 16 residues. The CDR3 region has the DNA TGTGCCAGCAGCCCACCGACTAGCGGGCTCTCCTACGAGCAGTACTTC. This translates into CASSPPTSGLSYEQYF.

This clonotype was seen many times. The rearrangement links TRBV28 to TRBJ2-3; the D gene is possibly TRBD2 (6 bases). V was shortened by 5 bases and J by 5 bases, with 17 bases between the two germline ends. This CDR3 has 15 residues. The germline gives CDR1 MDHEN, CDR2 SYDVKM. In DNA, the CDR3 is TGTGCCAGCAGTGCTAGCGCCGGAGGTAGAGATACGCAGTATTTT. It specifies CASSASAGGRDTQYF. Full variable domain (remainder filled in from reference TRBV28 and TRBJ2-3): DVKVTQSSRYLVKRTGEKVFLECVQDMDHENMFWYRQDPGLGLRLIYFSYDVKMKEKGDIPEGYSVSREKKERFSLILESASTNQTSMYLCASSASAGGRDTQYFGPGTRLTVL.

There are a few counts of this clonotype. The chain links TRBV4-2 to TRBJ2-7; D not certain. The CDR3 spans 13 residues. The V and J ends lost 1 base and 0 bases respectively, with 4 bases between them. Germline V gives CDR1 LGHNA, CDR2 YNFKEQ. DNA for the CDR3: TGTGCCAGCAGCCAAGGATTCTCCTACGAGCAGTACTTC. This encodes CASSQGFSYEQYF.

This clonotype was picked up many times. The V and J genes are TRBV2 and TRBJ2-7, with TRBD1 matching over 7 bases. J gave up 5 bases and V 6 bases, and 7 bases lay outside the gene matches. The germline V gene has CDR1 SNHLY and CDR2 FYNNEI. There are 13 residues in the CDR3. The CDR3 region is CASSRQGFDEQYF. DNA of the CDR3: TGTGCCAGCAGCAGACAGGGATTCGACGAGCAGTACTTC.

In this sample, this clonotype turned up many times. The chain has TRBV6-1 and TRBJ2-7; D ambiguous. V gave up 5 bases and J gave up 5 bases, with 7 bases separating them. Germline V lookup: CDR1 MNHNS, CDR2 SASEGT. This CDR3 region has 11 residues. The CDR3 reads CASSYDDEQYF. The DNA of the CDR3 is TGTGCCAGCAGTTATGACGACGAGCAGTACTTC.

This clonotype occurred many times. The chain joins TRBV12-3 or TRBV12-4 to TRBJ1-6, with 8 bases identical to TRBD1. This CDR3 spans 15 amino acids. V shed 7 bases, J shed 10 bases, and the junction held 12 bases outside the gene matches. CDR3: CASTLSTGEYSPLHF. CDR3 DNA sequence: TGTGCCAGCACCTTATCGACAGGGGAGTACTCACCCCTCCACTTT.

This clonotype appeared many times. The chain recombines TRBV12-3 or TRBV12-4 with TRBJ1-2; D is undetermined. The V and J ends lost 4 bases and 4 bases respectively, with 10 bases between them. The CDR3 contains 13 residues. The CDR3 sequence: CASSCTECYGYTF. CDR3 in DNA: TGTGCCAGCAGTTGTACGGAATGCTATGGCTACACCTTC.

This clonotype was counted many times. V gene TRBV11-2 combines with J gene TRBJ2-1, with TRBD1 identical over 9 bases. CDR1 is SGHAT and CDR2 is FQNNGV in the germline V gene. This CDR3 spans 16 amino acids. The trim removed 5 bases at V and 4 bases at J, leaving 9 bases unmatched. The CDR3 spells CASSAPQGAQYNEQFF. CDR3 coding DNA: TGTGCCAGCAGCGCTCCACAGGGGGCTCAATACAATGAGCAGTTCTTC.

This clonotype occurred a few times. The genes are TRBV2 and TRBJ2-7; D is possibly TRBD2 (5 bases). Germline CDR1 reads SNHLY; CDR2 reads FYNNEI. The CDR3 spans 12 residues. For the CDR3, the DNA is TGTGTTAGTGGGAGAGCTGCCTACGAGCAGTACTTC. Translating gives CVSGRAAYEQYF.

For this clonotype: A much larger clone sits a single nucleotide away, making a read error possible. The rearrangement uses TRBV15 and TRBJ2-7; 8 bases fit TRBD1. Germline CDR1 reads LNHNV; CDR2 reads YYDKDF (reference sequence). V dropped 4 bases and J dropped 3; count of bases not matched to a gene: 14. The CDR3 sequence is 17 residues long. This CDR3 is CATSNKLGQERCYEQYF. In nucleotides, the CDR3 is TGTGCCACCAGCAACAAATTGGGACAGGAAAGATGCTACGAGCAGTACTTC. Drawing the rest from reference TRBV15 and TRBJ2-7, the complete variable domain is DAMVIQNPRYQVTQFGKPVTLSCSQTLNHNVMYWYQQKSSQAPKLLFHYYDKDFNNEADTPDNFQSRRPNTSFCFLDIRSPGLGDTAMYLCATSNKLGQERCYEQYFGPGTRLTVT.

The V gene is TRBV4-2, the J gene TRBJ2-5, with 11 positions matching TRBD2. Germline CDR1 reads LGHNA; CDR2 reads YNFKEQ. With 7 bases clipped from V and 5 bases from J, the junction kept 9 bases outside the gene matches. The CDR3 is 15 residues long. The CDR3 is CASTIRASGGETQYF. CDR3 DNA sequence: TGTGCCAGCACCATTAGGGCTAGCGGGGGGGAGACCCAGTACTTC.

For this clonotype: A much larger clone lies a single base off, so this may be a read error. This chain connects TRBV7-3 to TRBJ1-6; the D is unclear. V was pared by 5 bases and J by 6 bases, with 14 bases between. This CDR3 comprises 15 residues. Germline lookup yields CDR1 SGHTA and CDR2 FQGTGA. As DNA, the CDR3 is TGTGCCAGCAGCAACCCCGAGGGAAGTAATTCACCCCTCCACTTT. Amino acid sequence: CASSNPEGSNSPLHF. The full variable domain, in which reference TRBV7-3 and TRBJ1-6 provide the parts outside the CDR3, is GAGVSQTPSNKVTEKGKYVELRCDPISGHTALYWYRQSLGQGPEFLIYFQGTGAADDSGLPNDRFFAVRPEGSVSTLKIQRTERGDSAVYLCASSNPEGSNSPLHFGNGTRLTVT.